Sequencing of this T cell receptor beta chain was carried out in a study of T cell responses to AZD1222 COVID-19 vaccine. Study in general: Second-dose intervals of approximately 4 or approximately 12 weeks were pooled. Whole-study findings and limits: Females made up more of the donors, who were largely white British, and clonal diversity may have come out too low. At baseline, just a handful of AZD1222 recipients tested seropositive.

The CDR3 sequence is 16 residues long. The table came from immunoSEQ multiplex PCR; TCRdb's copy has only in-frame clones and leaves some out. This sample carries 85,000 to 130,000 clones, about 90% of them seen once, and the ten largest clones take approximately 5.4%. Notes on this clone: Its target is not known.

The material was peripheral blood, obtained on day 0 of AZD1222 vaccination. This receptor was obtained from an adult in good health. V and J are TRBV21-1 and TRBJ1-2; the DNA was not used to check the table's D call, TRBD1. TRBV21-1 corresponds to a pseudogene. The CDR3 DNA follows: TGTGCCAGCAGCAAAGTGTGGACAGGATCCGCGTATGGCTACACCTTC. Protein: CASSKVWTGSAYGYTF.